The 7 T cell receptor beta chains presented below share a single source sample, sequenced in a study of blood T cell repertoires in COVID-19. TCRdb keeps only in-frame clones here, not all; method: immunoSEQ multiplex PCR. The table has about 170,000 clones, 75% to 90% seen once; the top ten hold approximately 4.4%. Material: PBMCs or T cells enriched from blood (not recorded which). These receptor sequences come from a woman in her fifties or sixties who had recovered from COVID-19.

The chain employs TRBV19 and TRBJ2-6; D perhaps matches TRBD1 (6 bases). Germline V gene lookup returns CDR1 LNHDA and CDR2 SQIVND (reference sequence). V was trimmed by 1 base and J by 0 bases, leaving 22 bases between them. The CDR3 sequence is 21 residues long. The CDR3 region is CASSIGLQGRGSRSGANVLTF. CDR3 coding DNA: TGTGCCAGTAGTATAGGGCTACAAGGTAGGGGGAGCCGCTCTGGGGCCAACGTCCTGACTTTC. The full variable domain, in which reference TRBV19 and TRBJ2-6 provide the parts outside the CDR3, is DGGITQSPKYLFRKEGQNVTLSCEQNLNHDAMYWYRQDPGQGLRLIYYSQIVNDFQKGDIAEGYSVSREKKESFPLTVTSAQKNPTAFYLCASSIGLQGRGSRSGANVLTFGAGSRLTVL.

The genes are TRBV3-1 (or the pseudogene TRBV3-2) and TRBJ2-5, with 8 bases lining up with TRBD2. CDR3 length: 16 residues. With V trimmed by 3 bases and J by 5 bases, 11 bases remained unmatched. Germline CDR1 reads LGHDT; CDR2 reads YNNKEL (reference sequence). For the CDR3, the DNA is TGTGCCAGCAGCCAGGAAATGGGAGCGGGAGTTGAGACCCAGTACTTC. Translation gives CASSQEMGAGVETQYF.

The chain has TRBV19 and TRBJ2-3; weak D call: TRBD2 (5 bases). Germline V gives CDR1 LNHDA, CDR2 SQIVND (reference sequence). CDR3 length: 15 amino acids. V lost 3 bases, J lost 10 bases, and 20 bases lay in between. Here the CDR3 DNA reads TGTGCCAGTAGTATGGGCGGACTGCCGGGTTGGGCGCAGTATTTT. As protein: CASSMGGLPGWAQYF.

The V call is TRBV2, the J call TRBJ2-5; TRBD1 matches 8 bases. J gave up 2 bases and V 8 bases, and 7 bases lay outside the gene matches. The CDR3 length is 14 residues. The germline CDR1 and CDR2 sequences are SNHLY and FYNNEI. CDR3 in amino acids: CASGTGTRQETQYF. CDR3 nucleotides: TGTGCCAGCGGGACAGGAACCCGTCAAGAGACCCAGTACTTC.

The chain recombines TRBV6-5 with TRBJ2-7; D not resolved. The germline V gene has CDR1 MNHEY and CDR2 SVGAGI. The CDR3 spans 15 residues. V was trimmed by 6 bases and J by 0 bases, leaving 15 bases between them. The CDR3 DNA sequence: TGTGCCAGCAGCCCATCCTCGAGGTCCTCCTACGAGCAGTACGTC. This translates into CASSPSSRSSYEQYV.

This sequence joins TRBV4-3 and TRBJ2-2; 11 bases match TRBD2. The CDR3 length is 16 residues. J was trimmed by 6 bases and V by 1 base; bases with no gene match: 4. Germline CDR1 and CDR2: LGHNA and YSLEER. The CDR3 sequence: CASSQALLAGAGELFF. CDR3 DNA sequence: TGCGCCAGCAGCCAAGCGTTACTAGCGGGAGCCGGGGAGCTGTTTTTT.

The chain recombines TRBV30 with TRBJ1-2, with a possible D match to TRBD1 (6 bases). The CDR3 is 13 residues long. Between the trimmed V and J ends, which lost 4 bases and 6 bases, there was a span of 15 bases. Germline V gives CDR1 GTSNPN, CDR2 SVGIG (reference sequence). CDR3: CAWNRDKANGYTF. For the CDR3, the DNA is TGTGCCTGGAACAGGGATAAGGCGAATGGCTACACCTTC.